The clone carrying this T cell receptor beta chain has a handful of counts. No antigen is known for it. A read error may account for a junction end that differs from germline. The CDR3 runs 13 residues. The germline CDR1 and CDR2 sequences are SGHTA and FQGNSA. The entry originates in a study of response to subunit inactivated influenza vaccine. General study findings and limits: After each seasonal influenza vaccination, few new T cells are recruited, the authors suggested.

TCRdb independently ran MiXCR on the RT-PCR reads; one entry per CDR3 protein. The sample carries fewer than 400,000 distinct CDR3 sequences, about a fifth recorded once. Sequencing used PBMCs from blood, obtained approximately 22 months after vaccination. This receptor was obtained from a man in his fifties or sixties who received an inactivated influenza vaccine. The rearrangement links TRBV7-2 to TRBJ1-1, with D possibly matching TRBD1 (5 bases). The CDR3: CDSRQRDQGEAFF. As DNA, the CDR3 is TGTGACAGCAGACAAAGGGATCAGGGTGAAGCTTTCTTT.